Below, 21 T cell receptor beta chains from the same sample are listed, as sequenced in a study of glioma-infiltrating T cells after dendritic cell vaccination. Profiled with immunoSEQ multiplex PCR; TCRdb holds only in-frame clones, not every one. In the table there are about 90,000 clones, more than 70% of which are singletons. Sequences were derived from blood, sampled before dendritic cell vaccination. The receptor source for this set is a human donor with glioblastoma.

The chain has TRBV19 and TRBJ1-3, with a weak D call TRBD1 (5 bases). The germline V gene has CDR1 LNHDA and CDR2 SQIVND (reference sequence). Trimming removed 4 bases from V and 1 base from J, with 11 bases in between. This CDR3 has 15 residues. The CDR3 DNA sequence: TGTGCCAGTAGTACCGCACGGGGGTCTGGAAACACCATATATTTT. Encoded protein: CASSTARGSGNTIYF.

The chain carries TRBV10-3 and TRBJ2-2, with TRBD2 identical over 14 bases. The CDR3 sequence is 15 residues long. J gave up 7 bases and V 6 bases, and 4 bases lay outside the gene matches. CDR1 is ENHRY and CDR2 is SYGVKD in the germline V gene. CDR3: CAIRGLAGVDGELFF. In DNA, the CDR3 is TGTGCCATCAGGGGACTAGCGGGAGTGGACGGGGAGCTGTTTTTT.

The chain links TRBV6-1 to TRBJ2-1; D is uncertain. The CDR3 extends over 14 amino acids. CDR1 MNHNS and CDR2 SASEGT come from the germline V gene. The germline V and J ends were trimmed by 7 bases and 6 bases, with 16 bases remaining between them. CDR3 sequence: CASTTKMAANEQFF. CDR3 DNA sequence: TGTGCCAGCACCACCAAGATGGCGGCCAATGAGCAGTTCTTC.

CDR3 protein: CSARRPGEQFF. The CDR3 DNA sequence: TGCAGTGCTAGACGTCCAGGTGAGCAGTTCTTC. The chain joins TRBV20-1 to TRBJ2-1; D unclear. V dropped 2 bases and J dropped 9 bases, with 8 bases sitting between them. Germline V lookup: CDR1 DFQATT, CDR2 SNEGSKA (reference sequence). The CDR3 sequence is 11 residues long.

The chain has TRBV2 and TRBJ1-6; 8 nucleotides match TRBD1. The V and J ends lost 6 bases and 10 bases, in that order; junction bases with no gene match: 14. The germline V gene encodes CDR1 SNHLY and CDR2 FYNNEI. The CDR3 runs 16 residues. Here the CDR3 reads CASSAPGGATGSPLHF. The CDR3 DNA reads TGTGCCAGCAGCGCTCCAGGGGGCGCGACAGGATCACCCCTCCACTTT.

The chain is built from TRBV18 and TRBJ1-5; TRBD1 matches 10 bases. The J segment lost 6 bases and the V segment lost 3 bases, leaving 8 bases of the junction unmatched. This CDR3 comprises 16 residues. In germline, CDR1 is KGHSH, CDR2 LQKENI. The CDR3 DNA reads as TGTGCCAGCTCACCGTCTGACAGGGGGCTTCTTCAGCCCCAGCATTTT. It is translated as CASSPSDRGLLQPQHF.

The chain is built from TRBV5-1 and TRBJ1-1, with D possibly being TRBD1 (6 bases). This CDR3 spans 15 amino acids. Germline CDR1 SGHRS, CDR2 YFSETQ. Trimming took 0 bases from V and 5 from J, leaving 14 bases between them. CDR3 DNA: TGCGCCAGCAGCTTGGCAACAGGGCGTCGGACTGAAGCTTTCTTT. Amino acid sequence: CASSLATGRRTEAFF.

The genes are TRBV6-6 and TRBJ2-1, with 8 bases fitting TRBD2. Germline V gene sequence: CDR1 MNHNY, CDR2 SVGAGI (reference sequence). Germline trimming cut 5 bases from V and 7 bases from J; bases unmatched to any gene: 7. The CDR3 runs 14 residues. CDR3 DNA sequence: TGTGCCAGCAGTCGACTAGCGTCGGTGAATGAGCAGTTCTTC. Translated, it gives CASSRLASVNEQFF.

This clone was seen only once. CDR3 DNA sequence: TGTGCCAGCAGCGCTTGGGACAGGGTATCAGATACGCAGTATTTT. This codes for CASSAWDRVSDTQYF. V gene TRBV7-9 combines with J gene TRBJ2-3, with TRBD1 matching over 9 bases. Germline CDR1 is SEHNR and CDR2 is FQNEAQ (reference sequence). This CDR3 region has 15 residues. V shed 5 bases and J 4 bases; nucleotides not matched to a gene: 7. The full variable domain, completed using reference TRBV7-9 and TRBJ2-3, is DTGVSQNPRHKITKRGQNVTFRCDPISEHNRLYWYRQTLGQGPEFLTYFQNEAQLEKSRLLSDRFSAERPKGSFSTLEIQRTEQGDSAMYLCASSAWDRVSDTQYFGPGTRLTVL.

The chain uses TRBV11-2 and TRBJ1-2; no firm D call. The germline CDR1 and CDR2 sequences are SGHAT and FQNNGV. The CDR3 loop spans 13 amino acids. V lost 4 bases and J lost 8, with 14 bases in between. The CDR3, as DNA: TGTGCCAGCAGCTGGCCAGAGGGAAACGGCTACACCTTC. It is translated as CASSWPEGNGYTF.

This clone has more than one count but fewer than ten. The chain joins TRBV7-2 to TRBJ1-2; D remains unclear. CDR1 and CDR2 (germline): SGHTA, FQGNSA. Trimming removed 1 base at V and 0 bases at J, with 15 bases between. The length of the CDR3 is 17 residues. The CDR3 DNA is TGTGCCAGCAGCTTAGAGTTTTCGGAGGCAGCTAACTATGGCTACACCTTC. It translates to CASSLEFSEAANYGYTF. The variable domain in full, completed from reference TRBV7-2 and TRBJ1-2, reads GAGVSQSPSNKVTEKGKDVELRCDPISGHTALYWYRQSLGQGLEFLIYFQGNSAPDKSGLPSDRFSAERTGGSVSTLTIQRTQQEDSAVYLCASSLEFSEAANYGYTFGSGTRLTVV.

This chain links TRBV5-4 with TRBJ1-4; the D gene is possibly TRBD1 (6 bases). The CDR3 loop spans 15 amino acids. Trimming left V 1 base short and J 5 bases short, with 12 bases between. Germline V gives CDR1 SGHNT, CDR2 YYREEE (reference sequence). CDR3 region: CASSLKGVSNEKLFF. For the CDR3, the DNA is TGTGCCAGCAGCTTGAAGGGGGTTTCAAATGAAAAACTGTTTTTT.

This chain links TRBV5-6 with TRBJ2-5, with TRBD2 as a possible D gene (5 bases). CDR1 and CDR2 (germline): SGHDT, YYEEEE. The V end lost 0 bases, the J end lost 4 bases, and 16 bases lay between the germline ends. The CDR3 is 16 residues long. CDR3 region: CASSLVGRQAGETQYF. DNA for the CDR3: TGTGCCAGCAGCTTGGTAGGTCGGCAGGCGGGAGAGACCCAGTACTTC. Combining the CDR3 with reference TRBV5-6 and TRBJ2-5 gives the whole variable domain DAGVTQSPTHLIKTRGQQVTLRCSPKSGHDTVSWYQQALGQGPQFIFQYYEEEERQRGNFPDRFSGHQFPNYSSELNVNALLLGDSALYLCASSLVGRQAGETQYFGPGTRLLVL.

A few counts support this clone. The J gene is TRBJ1-1, the V gene TRBV10-3; no clear D gene. CDR3 length: 14 amino acids. V was trimmed by 6 bases and J by 3 bases, leaving 14 bases between them. Per germline, CDR1 ENHRY and CDR2 SYGVKD. This CDR3 reads CAISALMADTEAFF. The DNA of the CDR3 is TGTGCCATCAGCGCCTTAATGGCTGACACTGAAGCTTTCTTT.

The V gene is TRBV15, the J gene TRBJ1-5; D unclear. The germline gives CDR1 LNHNV, CDR2 YYDKDF (reference sequence). This CDR3 comprises 12 residues. Trimming stripped 1 base from V and 6 bases from J, with 4 bases between. The CDR3, as DNA: TGTGCCACCAGCAGAGGGCCTCAGCCCCAGCATTTT. Translation: CATSRGPQPQHF.

This clone was seen just once. The J gene is TRBJ1-1, the V gene TRBV18, with D perhaps TRBD1 (5 bases). CDR3 size: 12 residues. Germline V lookup: CDR1 KGHSH, CDR2 LQKENI. V lost 6 bases and J lost 4, with 9 bases in between. The CDR3 spells CASSPRVTEAFF. In DNA form, the CDR3 reads TGTGCCAGCTCTCCCAGGGTCACTGAAGCTTTCTTT.

This rearrangement joins TRBV5-1 to TRBJ2-2; 11 nucleotides match TRBD2. The CDR3 is 16 amino acids. Trimming at V came to 0 bases and at J to 6 bases, leaving 4 bases not matched to a gene. Germline CDR1 is SGHRS and CDR2 is YFSETQ. CDR3 sequence: CASSLESSGGSGELFF. As DNA, the CDR3 is TGCGCCAGCAGCTTGGAGTCTAGCGGGGGGTCCGGGGAGCTGTTTTTT.

This chain connects TRBV12-5 to TRBJ2-6; TRBD2 matches at 10 bases. V shed 6 bases and J 2 bases; nucleotides not matched to a gene: 7. The CDR3 runs to 17 residues. Germline CDR1 reads LGHNT; CDR2 reads FRNRAP. CDR3 coding DNA: TGTGCTAGTGGGCCTACTAGCGGGAATGCTGGGGCCAACGTCCTGACTTTC. It specifies CASGPTSGNAGANVLTF.

This clone turned up a few times. This chain connects TRBV5-1 to TRBJ2-6, with 8 nucleotides matching TRBD2. V was clipped by 0 bases and J by 4 bases; unmatched bases: 3. Germline V CDR1 and CDR2: SGHRS, YFSETQ. The CDR3 sequence is 16 residues long. The CDR3: CASSLAGGAGANVLTF. The CDR3 DNA reads TGCGCCAGCAGCTTGGCGGGAGGGGCAGGGGCCAACGTCCTGACTTTC.

The J gene is TRBJ1-3, the V gene TRBV6-5; 7 bases are a match to TRBD1. Germline V gene data show CDR1 as MNHEY and CDR2 as SVGAGI. The length of the CDR3 is 16 residues. V lost 3 bases, J lost 0 bases, and 5 bases stayed unmatched. CDR3: CASSYGTGDSGNTIYF. CDR3 DNA sequence: TGTGCCAGCAGTTATGGTACAGGGGACTCTGGAAACACCATATATTTT.

The chain combines TRBV6-5 with TRBJ1-2; perhaps TRBD1 as D (6 bases). The germline CDR1 and CDR2 sequences are MNHEY and SVGAGI. V lost 2 bases and J lost 8, with 15 bases in between. This CDR3 region has 14 residues. The CDR3 loop is CASSYTSGVGGYTF. The DNA of the CDR3 is TGTGCCAGCAGTTACACCTCAGGGGTGGGAGGCTACACCTTC.